Sequencing of this T cell receptor (delta chain) was carried out in a study of gamma-delta T cells after stem cell transplantation. TCRdb ran CATT on the RT-PCR reads. The top ten clones hold approximately 20% of a sample with approximately 7,000 delta-chain clones, approximately 23% of them seen once. After removal of 3 bases from V and 1 base from J, the junction contained 7 bases not matched to a gene. Germline V gene lookup returns CDR1 GEAIGNYY and CDR2 EKD. This CDR3 contains 16 residues. This clone is deemed medium-sized (0.01 to 0.1%). The V gene is TRDV2, the J gene TRDJ1; 10 bases fit TRDD3. The source of this sequence is a human donor. It is not recorded whose cells these are; they may come from a transplant donor. Sequencing was done on a sample of gamma-delta T cells. The CDR3 is CACDALGDSGTDKLIF. CDR3 nucleotide sequence: TGTGCCTGTGACGCACTGGGGGATTCTGGCACCGATAAACTCATCTTT.